This T cell receptor (beta chain) was retrieved from a study of Ad26.COV2.S vaccination and SARS-CoV-2 variants (dated by TCRdb to about 2021). For context, the study as a whole: Donors in the vaccine arm were drawn from COV1001, a multicentre, randomized, double-blind, placebo-controlled phase I-IIa trial testing Ad26.COV2.S in healthy adults. A total of approximately 32 samples were included in the TCR-sequenced set, comprising about 20 Ad26.COV2.S vaccine recipients, 5 placebo recipients and 8 SARS-CoV-2 convalescent individuals. Throughout the experiments and outcome assessment, investigators stayed blinded to trial group allocation. Ad26.COV2.S was given intramuscularly at 5x10^10 or 1x10^11 viral particles, as a single shot or as two shots 56 days apart. Trial participants were randomized into five groups of five: low-dose or high-dose Ad26.COV2.S given once or twice, or placebo on both occasions. TCRbeta repertoire sequencing was used to assess the specificity and breadth of SARS-CoV-2-reactive T cell receptors after Ad26.COV2.S vaccination. Beyond this particular receptor, the publication reports: Vaccine and placebo recipients had comparable non-spike TCR breadth, which fits with the vaccine containing only spike. Higher spike-specific TCR breadth was observed in Ad26.COV2.S recipients than in placebo recipients (P = 0.0014). The authors noted that total T cell responses may have been underestimated by the TCR breadth and depth analyses. The study lacked the statistical power to compare responses across vaccine doses or regimens. Substantial breadth of spike-specific CD8+ and CD4+ T cell responses was reported after vaccination.

Reading the germline V gene gives CDR1 SGHVS and CDR2 FQNEAQ. Trimming removed 0 bases from V and 0 bases from J, leaving 9 bases between the germline ends. The CDR3 starts with the cysteine, ends with the phenylalanine, and has 16 residues. Kept here is only the CDR3 DNA, which spans 48 bases and is read in frame from base 1. Interpreted using the paper, the treatment or condition label stands for: roughly 18 received Ad26.COV2.S at low or high dose, single or two shots; roughly five received placebo; per-sample allocation not given. For vaccine and placebo recipients, the sequenced repertoires came from samples collected on day 63 after the first injection. Cohort 1b enrolled about two dozen adults aged 18-55 years at a single site in Boston, USA, between 29 July and 7 August 2020. Ad26.COV2.S was a replication-incompetent adenovirus type 26 vector expressing a prefusion-stabilized SARS-CoV-2 spike protein from the original Wuhan strain.

The immunoSEQ Assay was the method used to sequence TCRbeta CDR3 regions. After extraction, genomic DNA underwent amplification by bias-controlled multiplex PCR, followed by high-throughput sequencing. In the original analysis: To quantify the absolute abundance of each unique TCRbeta CDR3 region, sequences were collapsed and filtered. Usable DNA was measured by amplifying reference genes present in all nucleated cells, and TCRbeta template counts were normalized to that usable DNA to estimate T cell fraction. Repertoire TCRs were annotated as SARS-CoV-2-specific when V gene, CDR3 amino acid sequence and J gene were exactly matched to a known reactive TCR set. The reference SARS-CoV-2 TCR set was derived from MIRA and filtered for enrichment in COVID-19-positive ImmuneCODE repertoires, a step that removed public or cross-reactive TCRs. Based on the MIRA antigens, annotated TCRs were further analysed at the level of specific ORF or position within ORF. Breadth was defined as annotated unique rearrangements over total unique productive rearrangements; depth was the summed frequency of those rearrangements. Two-sided Wilcoxon rank-sum tests were applied when comparing TCR breadth between groups. The clones in this table, taken by TCRdb from immuneACCESS, are in-frame only. Not every clone is retained; where verified, under half of the shortfall comes from an unresolved V gene, and the cause of the rest is unknown. V and J calls and clone size are those listed in that table; D and trimming were worked out from the DNA. The sample yields roughly 460,000 clones; 80% to 90% were counted once. The ten largest make up under 2% of the sample.

This clone has only a few counts. Its antigen remains unidentified. Base qualities are missing; no much larger clone stands one base away. The sequence joins TRBV7-8 to TRBJ1-5; the best D guess is TRBD1, with 6 bases matching. This TCR came from a person between 18 and 65 years old who received the Ad26.COV2.S COVID-19 vaccine or a placebo. Sequencing was performed on peripheral blood, taken in a trial of Ad26.COV2.S vaccine versus placebo. This receptor carries the CDR3 CASSLAGTYSNQPQHF. Read as DNA, the sequence is TGTGCCAGCAGCTTAGCGGGGACATATAGCAATCAGCCCCAGCATTTT.